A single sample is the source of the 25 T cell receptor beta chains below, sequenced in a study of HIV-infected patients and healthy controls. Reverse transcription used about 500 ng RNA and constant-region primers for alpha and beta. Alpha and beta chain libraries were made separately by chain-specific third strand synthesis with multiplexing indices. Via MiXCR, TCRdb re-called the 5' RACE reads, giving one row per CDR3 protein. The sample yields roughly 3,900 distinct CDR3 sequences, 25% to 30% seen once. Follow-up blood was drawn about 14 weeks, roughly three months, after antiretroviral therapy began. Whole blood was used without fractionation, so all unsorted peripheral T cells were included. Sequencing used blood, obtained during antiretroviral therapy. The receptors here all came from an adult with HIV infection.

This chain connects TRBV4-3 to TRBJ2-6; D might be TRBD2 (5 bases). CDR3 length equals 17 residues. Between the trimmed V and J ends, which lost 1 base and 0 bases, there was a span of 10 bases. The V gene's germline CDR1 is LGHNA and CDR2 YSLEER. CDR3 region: CASSQGESTSGANVLTF. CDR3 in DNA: TGCGCCAGCAGCCAAGGGGAGAGCACCTCTGGGGCCAACGTCCTGACTTTC.

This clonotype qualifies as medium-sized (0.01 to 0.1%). This chain's CDR3 is CASSLARFSTDTQYF. CDR3 DNA: TGTGCCAGCAGCTTAGCTAGGTTTTCCACAGATACGCAGTATTTT. The J gene is TRBJ2-3, the V gene TRBV7-8; D gene ambiguous. Germline V gives CDR1 SGHVS, CDR2 FQNEAQ. V gave up 0 bases and J gave up 2 bases, with 9 bases separating them. The CDR3 contains 15 residues. Together with reference TRBV7-8 and TRBJ2-3, the CDR3 gives the full variable domain: GAGVSQSPRYKVAKRGQDVALRCDPISGHVSLFWYQQALGQGPEFLTYFQNEAQLDKSGLPSDRFFAERPEGSVSTLKIQRTQQEDSAVYLCASSLARFSTDTQYFGPGTRLTVL.

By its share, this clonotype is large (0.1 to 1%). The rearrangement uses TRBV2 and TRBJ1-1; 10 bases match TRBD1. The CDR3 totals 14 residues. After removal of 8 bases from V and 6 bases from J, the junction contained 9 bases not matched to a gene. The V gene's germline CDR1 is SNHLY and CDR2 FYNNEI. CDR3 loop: CASGSGQGVAEAFF. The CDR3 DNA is TGTGCCAGCGGATCCGGACAGGGGGTAGCTGAAGCTTTCTTT.

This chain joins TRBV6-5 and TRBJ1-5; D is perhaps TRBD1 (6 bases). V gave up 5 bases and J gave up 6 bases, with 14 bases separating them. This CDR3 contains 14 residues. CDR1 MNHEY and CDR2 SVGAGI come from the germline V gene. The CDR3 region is CASSQRTGAQPQHF. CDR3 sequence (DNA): TGTGCCAGCAGTCAGAGGACGGGGGCTCAGCCCCAGCATTTT.

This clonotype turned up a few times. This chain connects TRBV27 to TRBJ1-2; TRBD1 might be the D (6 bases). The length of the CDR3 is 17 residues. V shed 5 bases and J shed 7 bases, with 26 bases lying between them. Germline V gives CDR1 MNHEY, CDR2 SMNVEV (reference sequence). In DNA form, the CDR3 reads TGTGCCAGCAGTCCGACCCTCCCCCTCACAGGGTTCGTTGGCTACACCTTC. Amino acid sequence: CASSPTLPLTGFVGYTF.

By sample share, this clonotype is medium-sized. The CDR3 DNA is TGTGCCAGCAGCGTTGGTTGGACAAATGAAGCTTTCTTT. This gives the protein CASSVGWTNEAFF. V is TRBV5-4 and J is TRBJ1-1, with a weak D call TRBD1 (5 bases). CDR3 length equals 13 residues. Germline CDR1 SGHNT, CDR2 YYREEE (reference sequence). Trimming stripped 4 bases from V and 7 bases from J, with 14 bases between.

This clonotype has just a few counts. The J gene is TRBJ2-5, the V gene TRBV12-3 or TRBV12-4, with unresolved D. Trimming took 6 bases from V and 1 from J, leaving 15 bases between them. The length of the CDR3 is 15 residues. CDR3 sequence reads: CASSNARLGQETQYF. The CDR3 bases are TGTGCCAGCAGCAACGCCAGGCTAGGCCAAGAGACCCAGTACTTC.

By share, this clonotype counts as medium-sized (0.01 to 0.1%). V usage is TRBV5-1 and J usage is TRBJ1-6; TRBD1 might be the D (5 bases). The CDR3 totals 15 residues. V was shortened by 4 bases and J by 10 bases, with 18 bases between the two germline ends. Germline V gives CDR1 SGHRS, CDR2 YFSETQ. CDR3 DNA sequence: TGCGCCAGCAGCCCTGCTCCCGGGACGGGATCACCCCTCCACTTT. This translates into CASSPAPGTGSPLHF. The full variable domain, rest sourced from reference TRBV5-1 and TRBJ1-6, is KAGVTQTPRYLIKTRGQQVTLSCSPISGHRSVSWYQQTPGQGLQFLFEYFSETQRNKGNFPGRFSGRQFSNSRSEMNVSTLELGDSALYLCASSPAPGTGSPLHFGNGTRLTVT.

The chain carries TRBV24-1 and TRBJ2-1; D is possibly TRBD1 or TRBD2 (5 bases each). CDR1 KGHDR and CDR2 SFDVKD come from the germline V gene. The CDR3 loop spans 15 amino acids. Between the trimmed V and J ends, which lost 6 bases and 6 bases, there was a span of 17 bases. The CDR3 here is CATSRAGTQGNEQFF. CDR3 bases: TGTGCCACCAGTCGGGCAGGGACCCAGGGCAATGAGCAGTTCTTC.

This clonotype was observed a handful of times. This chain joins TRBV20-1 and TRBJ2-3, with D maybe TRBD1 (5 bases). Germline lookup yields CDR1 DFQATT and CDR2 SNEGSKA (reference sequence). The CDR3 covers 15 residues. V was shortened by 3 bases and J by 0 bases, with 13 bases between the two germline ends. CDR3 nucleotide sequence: TGCAGTGCTAGGGGGCTAGAAACTAGCACAGATACGCAGTATTTT. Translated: CSARGLETSTDTQYF.

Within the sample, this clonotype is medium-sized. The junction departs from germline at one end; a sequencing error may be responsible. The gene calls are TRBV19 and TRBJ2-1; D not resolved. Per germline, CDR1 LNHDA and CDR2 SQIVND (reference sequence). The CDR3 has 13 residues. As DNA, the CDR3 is TGTGCCAGTAGTCGTTTCTCCTACAATGAGCATTTCTTC. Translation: CASSRFSYNEHFF.

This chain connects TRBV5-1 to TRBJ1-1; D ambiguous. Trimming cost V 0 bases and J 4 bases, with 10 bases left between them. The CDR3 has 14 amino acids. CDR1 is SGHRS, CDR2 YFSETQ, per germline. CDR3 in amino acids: CASSLVVGGTEAFF. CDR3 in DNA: TGCGCCAGCAGCTTGGTCGTTGGCGGCACTGAAGCTTTCTTT.

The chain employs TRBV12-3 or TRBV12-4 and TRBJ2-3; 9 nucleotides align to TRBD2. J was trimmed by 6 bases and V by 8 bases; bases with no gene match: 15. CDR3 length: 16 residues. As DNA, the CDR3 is TGTGCCAGCCTTAAGAGGGAGCGGGGGGCCGGGGATACGCAGTATTTT. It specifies CASLKRERGAGDTQYF.

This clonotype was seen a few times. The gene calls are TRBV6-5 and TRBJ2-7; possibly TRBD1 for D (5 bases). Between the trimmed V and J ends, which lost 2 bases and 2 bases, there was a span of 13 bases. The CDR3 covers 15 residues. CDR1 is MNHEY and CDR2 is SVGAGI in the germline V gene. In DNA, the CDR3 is TGTGCCAGCAGTTACGGAGCACAGGACACCTACGAGCAGTACTTC. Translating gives CASSYGAQDTYEQYF.

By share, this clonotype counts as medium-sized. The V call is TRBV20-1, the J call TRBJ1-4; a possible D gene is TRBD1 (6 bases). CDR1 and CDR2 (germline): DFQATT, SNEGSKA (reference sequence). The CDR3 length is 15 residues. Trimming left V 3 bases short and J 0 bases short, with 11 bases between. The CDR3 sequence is CSASLDSATNEKLFF. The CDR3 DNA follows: TGCAGTGCTAGTCTGGACAGCGCAACTAATGAAAAACTGTTTTTT.

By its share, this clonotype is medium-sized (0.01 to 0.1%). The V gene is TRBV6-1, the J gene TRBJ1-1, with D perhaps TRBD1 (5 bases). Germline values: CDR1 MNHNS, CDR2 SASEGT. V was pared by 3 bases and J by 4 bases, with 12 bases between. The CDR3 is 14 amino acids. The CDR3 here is CASSEARESTEAFF. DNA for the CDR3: TGTGCCAGCAGTGAGGCCAGGGAGTCCACTGAAGCTTTCTTT.

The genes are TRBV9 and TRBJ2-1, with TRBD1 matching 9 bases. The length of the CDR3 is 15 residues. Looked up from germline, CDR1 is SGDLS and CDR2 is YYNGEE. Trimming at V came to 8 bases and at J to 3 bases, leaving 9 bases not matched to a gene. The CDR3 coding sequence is TGTGCCAGAAGCACCCGACAGGGGGTCTACAATGAGCAGTTCTTC. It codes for CARSTRQGVYNEQFF.

CDR3 coding DNA: TGTGCCAGCAGGGGGACCTCTCCCGGGGCCAACGTCCTGACTTTC. Translated, it gives CASRGTSPGANVLTF. The gene calls are TRBV12-3 or TRBV12-4 and TRBJ2-6; D is possibly TRBD1 or TRBD2 (5 bases each). The CDR3 is made up of 15 amino acids. The V gene lost 6 bases and the J gene lost 4 bases, with 13 bases spanning the gap.

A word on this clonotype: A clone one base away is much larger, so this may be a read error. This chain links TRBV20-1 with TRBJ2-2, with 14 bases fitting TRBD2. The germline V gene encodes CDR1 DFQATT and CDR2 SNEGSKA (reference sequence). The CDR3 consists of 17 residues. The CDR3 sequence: CSAIPTSGGARTVELFF. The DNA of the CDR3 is TGCAGTGCTATCCCGACTAGCGGGGGGGCAAGGACCGTGGAGCTGTTTTTT.

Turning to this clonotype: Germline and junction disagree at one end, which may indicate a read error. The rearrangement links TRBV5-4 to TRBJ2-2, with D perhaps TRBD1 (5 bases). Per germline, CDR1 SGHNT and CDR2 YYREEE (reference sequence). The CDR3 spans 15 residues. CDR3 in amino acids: CASSFLGADTWELFF. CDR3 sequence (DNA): TGTGCCAGCAGCTTCCTGGGCGCGGACACCTGGGAGCTGTTTTTT.

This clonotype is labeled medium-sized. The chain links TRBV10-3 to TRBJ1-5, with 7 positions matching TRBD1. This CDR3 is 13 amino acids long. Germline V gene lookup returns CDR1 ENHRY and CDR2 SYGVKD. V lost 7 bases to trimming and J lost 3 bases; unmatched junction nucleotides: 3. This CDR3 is CAITGQANQPQHF. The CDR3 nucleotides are TGTGCCATCACCGGACAGGCCAATCAGCCCCAGCATTTT.

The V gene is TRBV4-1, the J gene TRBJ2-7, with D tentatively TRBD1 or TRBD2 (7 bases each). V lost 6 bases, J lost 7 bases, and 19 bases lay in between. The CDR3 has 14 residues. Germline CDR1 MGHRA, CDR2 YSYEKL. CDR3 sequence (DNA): TGCGCCAGCAGTCCCGGGGAGGGGGCAGGAGAGCAGTACTTC. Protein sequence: CASSPGEGAGEQYF.

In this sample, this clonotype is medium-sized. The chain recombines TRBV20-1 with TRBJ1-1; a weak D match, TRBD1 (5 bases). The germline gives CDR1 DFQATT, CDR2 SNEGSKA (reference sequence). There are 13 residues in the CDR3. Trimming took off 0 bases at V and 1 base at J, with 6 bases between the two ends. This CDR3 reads CSARDDRNTEAFF. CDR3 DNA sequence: TGCAGTGCTAGAGACGACAGGAACACTGAAGCTTTCTTT.

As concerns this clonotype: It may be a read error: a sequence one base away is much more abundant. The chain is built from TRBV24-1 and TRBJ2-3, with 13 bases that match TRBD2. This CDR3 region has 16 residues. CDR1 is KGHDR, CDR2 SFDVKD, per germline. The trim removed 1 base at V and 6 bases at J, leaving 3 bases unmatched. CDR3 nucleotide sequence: TGTGCCACCAGTGATTTTCAGACTAGCGGGGGGGATACGCAGTATTTT. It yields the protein CATSDFQTSGGDTQYF.

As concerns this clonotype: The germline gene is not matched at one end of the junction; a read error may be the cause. The CDR3 is CAISSPWWEVSYEQYF. The DNA of the CDR3 is TGTGCCATCAGTTCCCCGTGGTGGGAGGTCTCCTACGAGCAGTACTTC. The chain couples TRBV6-6 to TRBJ2-7; D is perhaps TRBD2 (6 bases). The CDR3 totals 16 residues. Germline V CDR1 and CDR2: MNHNY, SVGAGI (reference sequence).